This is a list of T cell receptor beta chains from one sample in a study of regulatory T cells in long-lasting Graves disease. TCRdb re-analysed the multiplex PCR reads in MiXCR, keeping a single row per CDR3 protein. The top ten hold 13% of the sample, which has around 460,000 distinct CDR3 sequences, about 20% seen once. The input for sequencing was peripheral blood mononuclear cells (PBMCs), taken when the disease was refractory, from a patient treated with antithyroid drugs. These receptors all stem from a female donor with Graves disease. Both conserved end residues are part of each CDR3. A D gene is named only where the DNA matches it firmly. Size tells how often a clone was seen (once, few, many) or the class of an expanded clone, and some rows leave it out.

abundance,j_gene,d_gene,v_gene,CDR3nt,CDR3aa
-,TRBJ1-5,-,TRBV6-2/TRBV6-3,TGTGCCAGCAGTTCCCTACCCGGGGCCCAGCATTTT,CASSSLPGAQHF
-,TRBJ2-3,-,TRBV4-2,TGTGCCAGCAGCCAAGAATCGGGACCCGGCACAGATACGCAGTATTTT,CASSQESGPGTDTQYF
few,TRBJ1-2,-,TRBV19,TGTGCCAGTAAACGAACTAACTATGGCTACACCTTC,CASKRTNYGYTF
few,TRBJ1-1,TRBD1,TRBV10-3,TGTGCCATCAGACCGGGACAGGAGACTGAAGCTTTCTTT,CAIRPGQETEAFF
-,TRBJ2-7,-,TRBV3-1,TGTGCCAGCAGCCCAGTCCGGCCTACCAGCTCCTACGAGCAGTACTTC,CASSPVRPTSSYEQYF
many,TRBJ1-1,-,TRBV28,TGTGCCAGCAGTGCCCTTCGTGGGAGGGAGAGAAAAGGGCACATGAACACTGAAGCTTTCTTT,CASSALRGRERKGHMNTEAFF
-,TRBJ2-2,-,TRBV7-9,TGTGCCAGCAGCTTGGAGAGGGGGACCGGGGAGCTGTTTTTT,CASSLERGTGELFF
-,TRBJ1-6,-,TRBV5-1,TGCGCCAGCAGCTTGTCGCCATTAGGTTCACCCCTCCACTTT,CASSLSPLGSPLHF
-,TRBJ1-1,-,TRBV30,TGTGCCTGGAAAAAGGGCGACGGCACTGAAGCTTTCTTT,CAWKKGDGTEAFF
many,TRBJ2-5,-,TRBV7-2,TGTGCCAGCAGCTTAACCTTCCTGAGGGGAGAGACCCAGTACTTC,CASSLTFLRGETQYF